Listed here is a single T cell receptor (beta chain). The data were taken from a study of blood T cell repertoires in COVID-19. Study details: Acute-phase and convalescent COVID-19 samples originated in the United States, Italy and Spain.

Original processing methods: Amplification of reference gene primers was used by the study to estimate nucleated cell counts. Some clones are missing from TCRdb's copy, which holds only in-frame ones; the method was immunoSEQ multiplex PCR. The V and J calls and clone size are taken from that table; D and trimming were inferred from the DNA. The data contain some 130,000 clones, roughly 88% of them singletons. In germline, CDR1 is SGHTA, CDR2 FQGTGA. This CDR3 is 17 amino acids long. Trimming at V came to 0 bases and at J to 3 bases, leaving 7 bases not matched to a gene. The chain recombines TRBV7-3 with TRBJ2-2, with 7 bases fitting TRBD1. The origin of this receptor is a man aged 50 to 59 with acute or convalescent COVID-19. Material: peripheral blood. CDR3 sequence reads: CASSLTGRGTDTGELFF. The CDR3 DNA sequence: TGTGCCAGCAGCTTAACGGGCAGGGGGACGGACACCGGGGAGCTGTTTTTT.